The clone carrying this T cell receptor (beta chain) was recorded at least ten times. Antigen: not known. The record originates from a study of regulatory T cells in long-lasting Graves disease. General study results and limits: In persistent patients, shared public clonotypes (more than 2,500) outnumbered those in new patients (966).

Time point indicated: newly diagnosed GD, antithyroid drugs for less than 3 months. RNA from PBMCs was the source of the TCR library. The authors diagnosed Graves' disease using American Thyroid Association guidelines. V lost 4 bases and J lost 5, with 6 bases in between. The CDR3 sequence is 11 residues long. Germline lookup yields CDR1 SNHLY and CDR2 FYNNEI. Library construction for TCR beta used iRepertoire HTBI primers and Arm-PCR of CDR3 regions. A single record per CDR3 protein comes from TCRdb applying MiXCR to the multiplex PCR reads. The sample shows about 450,000 distinct CDR3 sequences, 15% to 20% of them seen only once. This same sample was also taken into another study, of T cells in Graves' hyperthyroidism and ophthalmopathy. In that study: The TCR CDR3 was amplified in a first-round RT-PCR using the HTBI primer set.

The receptor's source is a young woman with Graves disease. This chain links TRBV2 with TRBJ2-7, with D possibly matching TRBD2 (6 bases). Sequenced material: peripheral blood mononuclear cells (PBMCs), taken at new diagnosis, from a patient treated with antithyroid drugs. This CDR3 is CASSGEDEQYF. CDR3 nucleotides: TGTGCCAGCAGTGGGGAGGACGAGCAGTACTTC.